Ten or more counts support the clone carrying this T cell receptor (beta chain). As yet, its antigen is unknown. The sample originates from a study of blood T cells in healthy people across ages. Broader study findings: There were more naive CD4+ cells and higher diversity in long-lived donors than in aged donors.

Germline V CDR1 and CDR2: LGHNA, YSLEER. This CDR3 comprises 13 residues. Deletions cut 2 bases from V and 12 bases from J, with 14 bases between. A J-beta primer mix and a sample-barcoded 5' primer were used in a second PCR of roughly 6 to 11 cycles. TCRdb recomputed calls from the 5' RACE reads with MiXCR, one row per CDR3 protein. Here the sample spans some 940,000 distinct CDR3 sequences, about 29% being singletons. This same sample was also taken into another study, of T cells of mothers and their children.

The material sequenced was blood. This sequence originates from a woman aged 40 to 55 in good health. The chain is built from TRBV4-3 and TRBJ2-1; tentatively, D is TRBD2 (5 bases). CDR3 sequence (DNA): TGCGCCAGCAGCCAAAGTGAGCGGACTCGGCAGTTCTTC. As protein: CASSQSERTRQFF.